A selection of T cell receptor beta chains follows, all from one sample in a study of blood T cell repertoires in COVID-19. Produced via immunoSEQ multiplex PCR; TCRdb's table is partial and in-frame only. The data contain a few hundred thousand clones, about 91% of them singletons. Sequencing input: peripheral blood. The source is a woman in her 40s who had recovered from COVID-19. The CDR3 runs from the conserved cysteine through the conserved F or W. The D gene is left open where the match is weak. Size tells how often a clone was seen (once, few, many) or the class of an expanded clone, and some rows leave it out.

j_call | d_call | clone_size | v_call | cdr3_nt | cdr3_aa
TRBJ2-1 | - | - | TRBV12-3/TRBV12-4 | TGTGCCAGCCGGTCCGGCAATGAGCAGTTCTTC | CASRSGNEQFF
TRBJ2-1 | - | once | TRBV10-3 | TGTGCCACAGCGTGGGACAATGAGCAGTTCTTC | CATAWDNEQFF
TRBJ2-1 | TRBD1 | - | TRBV10-3 | TGTGCCATCAGGGGACAGGGGCGGGTTAAGTTCTTC | CAIRGQGRVKFF
TRBJ1-3 | - | - | TRBV7-2 | TGTGCCAGCAGCGGGCTTGCAGGAAACACCATATATTTT | CASSGLAGNTIYF
TRBJ1-2 | - | - | TRBV19 | TGTGCCAGTAGTATAGTGGGCTCCCATGGCTACACCTTC | CASSIVGSHGYTF
TRBJ1-6 | - | - | TRBV3-1/TRBV3-2 | TGTGCCACCACCCAGGGCTTTAATTCACCCCTCCACTTT | CATTQGFNSPLHF
TRBJ1-1 | - | - | TRBV30 | TGTGCCTGGAGCTTACAGGGTTATACTGAAGCTTTCTTT | CAWSLQGYTEAFF
TRBJ2-2 | TRBD2 | - | TRBV5-4 | TGTGCCAGCAGCTTGGCAGCGGGGGGGCCGCGCACCGGGGAGCTGTTTTTT | CASSLAAGGPRTGELFF
TRBJ2-7 | TRBD1 | few | TRBV11-3 | TGTGCCAGCAGCTTGACAGGGGAGATCTACGAGCAGTACTTC | CASSLTGEIYEQYF
TRBJ2-3 | - | - | TRBV24-1 | TGTGCCACCAGTGTTCCGGGGAGTGATACGCAGTATTTT | CATSVPGSDTQYF
TRBJ1-4 | - | few | TRBV27 | TGTGCCAGCAGAGGTTCAGGGGTTTATGAAAAACTGTTTTTT | CASRGSGVYEKLFF
TRBJ2-1 | - | - | TRBV6-5 | TGTGCCAGCAGTCCCGAGCGGGCGGCGGAGCAGTTCTTC | CASSPERAAEQFF
TRBJ2-7 | - | - | TRBV28 | TGTGCCAGCAACTTGGGGCCCGAGCAGTACTTC | CASNLGPEQYF
TRBJ1-5 | - | - | TRBV2 | TGTGCCAGCAGCAGGGCCTTAGATCAGCCCCAGCATTTT | CASSRALDQPQHF
TRBJ1-2 | - | - | TRBV21-1 | TGTGCCAGCAGCAAAGCTGGCCTAGGGGACTATGGCTACACCTTC | CASSKAGLGDYGYTF
TRBJ1-1 | - | - | TRBV18 | TGTGCCAGCTCACCACAAAACATGAACACTGAAGCTTTCTTT | CASSPQNMNTEAFF
TRBJ2-3 | - | - | TRBV7-9 | TGTGCCAGCAGCTTTCGGCCCGACAAGGTCACAGATACGCAGTATTTT | CASSFRPDKVTDTQYF
TRBJ2-3 | TRBD2 | - | TRBV6-7 | TGTGCCAGCTCCTCCAGGCTAGCGGGGGCCACAGATACGCAGTATTTT | CASSSRLAGATDTQYF
TRBJ1-1 | TRBD1 | - | TRBV6-5 | TGTGCCAGCAGTTACCGGGACAGGGCCACTGAAGCTTTCTTT | CASSYRDRATEAFF
TRBJ1-3 | - | - | TRBV12-2 | TGTGCAAGTCGCTTAGCCCGACAGCGACCCGGCCCTGGAAACACCATATATTTT | CASRLARQRPGPGNTIYF
TRBJ2-2 | - | - | TRBV19 | TGTGCCAGTAGTATAGGTGGCAGGGGCCCCGGGGAGCTGTTTTTT | CASSIGGRGPGELFF
TRBJ1-4 | TRBD1 | few | TRBV12-3/TRBV12-4 | TGTGCCAGCAGCGCGGGACAGGGTGTAAAACTGTTTTTT | CASSAGQGVKLFF
TRBJ1-1 | - | - | TRBV6-5 | TGTGCCAGCAGTATGTGGGCAGCCTTGAACACTGAAGCTTTCTTT | CASSMWAALNTEAFF
TRBJ1-1 | TRBD1 | - | TRBV28 | TGTGCCAGCAGTTTATACGACAGGGAGGCGCCTGAAGCTTTCTTT | CASSLYDREAPEAFF
TRBJ1-3 | - | - | TRBV7-6 | TGTGCCAGCAGCCCTGGGGGGGGGAATTCTGGAAACACCATATATTTT | CASSPGGGNSGNTIYF
TRBJ2-4 | - | once | TRBV2 | TGTGCCAGCAATCCGGCTAGCATAGGGAACATTCAGTACTTC | CASNPASIGNIQYF
TRBJ1-2 | - | - | TRBV25-1 | TGTGCCAGCAGTGAGCCAACAGGGTCCTATGGCTACACCTTC | CASSEPTGSYGYTF
TRBJ2-3 | TRBD2 | - | TRBV11-2 | TGTGCCAGCAGCTTAGATTGGGGCGGGAGTACAGATACGCAGTATTTT | CASSLDWGGSTDTQYF
TRBJ2-1 | TRBD2 | - | TRBV24-1 | TGTGCCACCAGTGGGCGACTAGCGGGGGGCCCGAGAGGCAATGAGCAGTTCTTC | CATSGRLAGGPRGNEQFF
TRBJ2-5 | - | few | TRBV28 | TGTGCCAGCAGTTTATATCTCAGCGGGCCGTACCAAGAGACCCAGTACTTC | CASSLYLSGPYQETQYF
TRBJ2-7 | - | - | TRBV3-1/TRBV3-2 | TGTGCCAGCAGCCAAGCCCACAGGAACGAGCAGTACTTC | CASSQAHRNEQYF
TRBJ2-5 | TRBD2 | - | TRBV19 | TGTGCCAGTAGCCCAGGGACTAGCGGGGGACAAGAGACCCAGTACTTC | CASSPGTSGGQETQYF
TRBJ2-3 | - | - | TRBV10-3 | TGTGCCATCAACGGAGCGCCCACAGATACGCAGTATTTT | CAINGAPTDTQYF
TRBJ1-1 | - | - | TRBV30 | TGTGCCAGATCGGACTCCAGGAACACTGAAGCTTTCTTT | CARSDSRNTEAFF
TRBJ2-2 | TRBD1 | - | TRBV6-2/TRBV6-3 | TGTGCCAGCAGTTACTCATCGGGACAGGGCAGGTTACGGTTGAACACCGGGGAGCTGTTTTTT | CASSYSSGQGRLRLNTGELFF
TRBJ2-2 | TRBD2 | - | TRBV3-1/TRBV3-2 | TGTGCCAGCAGCCAGGCGCTAGCGGGACCCCACGGGGAGCTGTTTTTT | CASSQALAGPHGELFF
TRBJ2-1 | TRBD1 | - | TRBV4-3 | TGCGCCAGCAGCCAAGATCGGGGACAGTACAATGAGCAGTTCTTC | CASSQDRGQYNEQFF
TRBJ1-5 | - | - | TRBV16 | TGTGCCAGCAGCCAGTCCGACGGGAATAGCAATCAGCCCCAGCATTTT | CASSQSDGNSNQPQHF